The present T cell receptor beta chain was sequenced within a study of OX40 agonist ivuxolimab in advanced cancers. Study information: The patients' treatment was ivuxolimab, an agonistic anti-OX40 (CD134) antibody.

Measured with immunoSEQ multiplex PCR; TCRdb has only the in-frame clones, and not every one. The data contain 65,000 to 90,000 clones, around 80% of them singletons. A remark on this clone: Its matching antigen is unknown.

The V gene lost 3 bases and the J gene lost 5 bases, with 11 bases spanning the gap. The CDR3 loop spans 14 amino acids. CDR1 and CDR2 (germline): SGHRS, YFSETQ. Study-level results: Clonal expansion was seen in CD4+ and CD8+ blood T cells by week 6 at 0.1 to 3.0 mg/kg.

This clonotype was sampled from an adult with an advanced solid tumor such as melanoma, head and neck, liver or kidney cancer. The sample in question was CD4+ or CD8+ T cells sorted from blood, obtained in a trial of the OX40 agonist ivuxolimab. The chain carries TRBV5-1 and TRBJ2-2; a possible D gene is TRBD1 (6 bases). The CDR3 here is CASSYRVGTGELFF. The CDR3 bases are TGCGCCAGCAGCTACAGGGTAGGGACCGGGGAGCTGTTTTTT.